One and the same sample provided the 17 T cell receptor beta chains below, sequenced in a study of neurological immune-mediated disorders. A single record per CDR3 protein comes from TCRdb applying MiXCR to the 5' RACE reads. The table records about 46,000 distinct CDR3 sequences, around 4.5% of them present only once. The sequenced sample was PBMCs. The receptors stem from a woman aged 55-75 years with multiple sclerosis.

CDR3 bases: TGCAGCGGCAGGACAGGGGACACCGGGGAGCTGTTTTTT. This gives the protein CSGRTGDTGELFF. The genes are TRBV29-1 and TRBJ2-2; 9 nucleotides agree with TRBD1. CDR3 length: 13 amino acids. Germline CDR1 and CDR2: SQVTM and ANQGSEA. Germline trimming cut 7 bases from V and 3 bases from J; bases unmatched to any gene: 3.

The V gene is TRBV7-2, the J gene TRBJ2-5; D unresolved. Germline V gene data show CDR1 as SGHTA and CDR2 as FQGNSA. The CDR3 totals 15 residues. V gave up 0 bases and J gave up 1 base, with 9 bases separating them. In DNA form, the CDR3 reads TGTGCCAGCAGCTTAGCGGTCAGGACCCAAGAGACCCAGTACTTC. Protein sequence: CASSLAVRTQETQYF.

Ten or more counts support this clonotype. The genes are TRBV28 and TRBJ2-5, with D perhaps TRBD2 (5 bases). This CDR3 region has 16 residues. Germline loops: CDR1 MDHEN, CDR2 SYDVKM. Trimming left V 3 bases short and J 5 bases short, with 19 bases between. The CDR3 nucleotides are TGTGCCAGCAGTTTTGGGTTAAGAGGGCATACTGAGACCCAGTACTTC. Amino acids: CASSFGLRGHTETQYF.

This clonotype came up a few times. The chain carries TRBV28 and TRBJ2-1, with 7 bases lining up with TRBD1. Germline-derived CDR1 and CDR2 are MDHEN and SYDVKM. V trimming: 5 bases; J trimming: 3 bases; junction bases outside the gene matches: 4. This CDR3 has 14 amino acids. This CDR3 reads CASSRRDSYNEQFF. The DNA for the CDR3 is TGTGCCAGCAGTAGACGGGACAGCTACAATGAGCAGTTCTTC. Full variable domain (missing parts from reference TRBV28 and TRBJ2-1): DVKVTQSSRYLVKRTGEKVFLECVQDMDHENMFWYRQDPGLGLRLIYFSYDVKMKEKGDIPEGYSVSREKKERFSLILESASTNQTSMYLCASSRRDSYNEQFFGPGTRLTVL.

The chain couples TRBV7-2 to TRBJ2-2; D remains unclear. The CDR3 runs 15 residues. Looked up from germline, CDR1 is SGHTA and CDR2 is FQGNSA. V gave up 1 base and J gave up 0 bases, with 6 bases separating them. The CDR3 loop is CASSLDYSNTGELFF. CDR3 nucleotides: TGTGCCAGCAGCTTAGACTATTCGAACACCGGGGAGCTGTTTTTT.

This clonotype occurred a few times. The chain combines TRBV20-1 with TRBJ1-2; TRBD1 is a possible D gene (6 bases). CDR3 length: 13 residues. Germline CDR1 DFQATT, CDR2 SNEGSKA (reference sequence). V gave up 5 bases and J gave up 4 bases, with 14 bases separating them. The CDR3 nucleotides are TGCAGTGCTCTTGGACAGCCTGGCTATGGCTACACCTTC. It specifies CSALGQPGYGYTF.

Details on this clonotype: This may stem from a read error, because a much larger clone lies one nucleotide away. The chain is built from TRBV9 and TRBJ2-7; possible D gene TRBD1, 6 bases. The CDR3 covers 12 residues. Trimming pared 0 bases from V and 7 bases from J, leaving 8 bases between. The germline V gene encodes CDR1 SGDLS and CDR2 YYNGEE. In DNA form, the CDR3 reads TGTGCCAGCAGCGTAGCAGGGGAAGAGCAGTACTTC. It codes for CASSVAGEEQYF.

This clonotype was seen at least ten times. The chain carries TRBV6-5 and TRBJ1-2; 7 bases match TRBD1. V gave up 6 bases and J gave up 4 bases; unmatched junction bases: 5. This CDR3 comprises 13 residues. Germline lookup yields CDR1 MNHEY and CDR2 SVGAGI. In DNA, the CDR3 is TGTGCCAGCAGAGTCTCAGGGGGCTATGGCTACACCTTC. Translated, it gives CASRVSGGYGYTF.

Many counts were recorded for this clonotype. The J gene is TRBJ2-1, the V gene TRBV20-1; 8 nucleotides align to TRBD2. CDR1 and CDR2 from the germline V gene are DFQATT and SNEGSKA (reference sequence). The V gene end was trimmed by 1 base and the J gene end by 6 bases; junction bases not matched to a gene: 5. The CDR3 loop spans 14 amino acids. The CDR3 DNA reads TGCAGTGCTAGAGCGGGGACTAGTGGCAATGAGCAGTTCTTC. Translation: CSARAGTSGNEQFF.

At least ten counts were recorded for this clonotype. J is TRBJ2-5 and V is TRBV29-1; 9 positions agree with TRBD1. With V trimmed by 6 bases and J by 5 bases, 4 bases remained unmatched. The CDR3 contains 12 residues. The germline V gene has CDR1 SQVTM and CDR2 ANQGSEA. In DNA, the CDR3 is TGCAGCGTCACAGGGGGCACGGAGACCCAGTACTTC. Translation gives CSVTGGTETQYF.

This clonotype occurred a few times. The chain employs TRBV20-1 and TRBJ1-1; 7 bases map to TRBD1. This CDR3 is built from 14 residues. Per the germline V gene, CDR1 is DFQATT and CDR2 is SNEGSKA (reference sequence). J lost 3 bases, V lost 3 bases, and 7 bases had no gene match. CDR3: CSAREEGADTEAFF. In nucleotides, the CDR3 is TGCAGTGCTAGGGAGGAGGGGGCGGACACTGAAGCTTTCTTT.

This clonotype has ten or more counts. V usage is TRBV29-1 and J usage is TRBJ1-2; D is perhaps TRBD1 (5 bases). V lost 1 base and J lost 12, with 18 bases in between. CDR1 is SQVTM and CDR2 is ANQGSEA in the germline V gene. The CDR3 spans 13 residues. CDR3 region: CSVEALSGALDTF. CDR3 in DNA: TGCAGCGTTGAAGCTCTATCCGGGGCTCTAGACACCTTC.

This clonotype was observed a few times. The J gene is TRBJ1-1, the V gene TRBV20-1; tentative D call: TRBD1 (6 bases). The CDR3 runs to 15 residues. Germline CDR1 and CDR2: DFQATT and SNEGSKA (reference sequence). The V and J ends lost 0 bases and 1 base respectively, with 12 bases between them. CDR3 in DNA: TGCAGTGCTAGAGATGGAAGGGGGAGGAACACTGAAGCTTTCTTT. Translating gives CSARDGRGRNTEAFF.

This clonotype appeared many times. This chain joins TRBV6-6 and TRBJ1-1; D is ambiguous. From germline, CDR1 is MNHNY and CDR2 SVGAGI (reference sequence). Trimming stripped 2 bases from V and 5 bases from J, with 9 bases between. CDR3 size: 13 residues. The CDR3 DNA is TGTGCCAGCAGTTACGGCAAGGCGACTGAAGCTTTCTTT. Its translation is CASSYGKATEAFF.

Only a few counts were recorded for this clonotype. The V call is TRBV7-2, the J call TRBJ2-1; D is ambiguous. The CDR3 sequence is 13 residues long. V shed 7 bases and J shed 7 bases, with 14 bases lying between them. Germline loops: CDR1 SGHTA, CDR2 FQGNSA. CDR3: CASMGPVRNEQFF. CDR3 DNA: TGTGCCAGCATGGGCCCGGTGCGGAATGAGCAGTTCTTC.

In this sample, this clonotype turned up many times. The genes are TRBV20-1 and TRBJ2-2; D perhaps matches TRBD1 (6 bases). Trimming removed 6 bases from V and 3 bases from J, with 14 bases in between. Germline V lookup: CDR1 DFQATT, CDR2 SNEGSKA (reference sequence). The CDR3 length is 14 residues. CDR3 coding DNA: TGCAGTGCAACCACAGGGTTGGACACCGGGGAGCTGTTTTTT. This sequence encodes CSATTGLDTGELFF.

A few counts support this clonotype. The chain links TRBV18 to TRBJ2-3; TRBD2 might be the D (5 bases). This CDR3 spans 14 amino acids. Looked up from germline, CDR1 is KGHSH and CDR2 is LQKENI. V was trimmed by 6 bases and J by 1 base, leaving 11 bases between them. This chain's CDR3 is CASSPEVRTDTQYF. In DNA form, the CDR3 reads TGTGCCAGCTCCCCGGAGGTTCGCACAGATACGCAGTATTTT.